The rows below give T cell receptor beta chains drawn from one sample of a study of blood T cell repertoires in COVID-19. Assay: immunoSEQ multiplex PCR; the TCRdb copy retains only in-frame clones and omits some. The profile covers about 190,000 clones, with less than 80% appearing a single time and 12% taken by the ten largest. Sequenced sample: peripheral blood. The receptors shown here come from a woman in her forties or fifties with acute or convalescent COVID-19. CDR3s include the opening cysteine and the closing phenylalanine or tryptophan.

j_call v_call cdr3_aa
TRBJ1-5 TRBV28 CASTWGGSNQPQHF
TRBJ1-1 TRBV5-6 CASSALGRRLLNTEAFF
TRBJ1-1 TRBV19 CASKSGSRPNTEAFF
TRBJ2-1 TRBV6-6 CASQAGPSYNEQFF
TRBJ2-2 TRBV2 CASSVEFSGELFF
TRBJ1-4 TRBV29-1 CSAIDSRTSNEKLFF
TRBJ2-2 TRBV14 CASSQTTGPGELFF
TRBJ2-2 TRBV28 CASGPRQGANTGELFF
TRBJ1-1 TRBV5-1 CASSRTQGGGTEAFF
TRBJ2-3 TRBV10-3 CAISEGQGNTDTQYF
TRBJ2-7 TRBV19 CASSIDRSGVNEQYF
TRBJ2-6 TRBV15 CATRHSAPGGANVLTF
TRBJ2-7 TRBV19 CASSLTGTSLTYEQYF
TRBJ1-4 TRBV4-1 CASSPRTGTNEKLFF
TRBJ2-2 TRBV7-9 CASTPEGTGELFF
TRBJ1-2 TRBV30 CAWSAGVLGNYGYTF
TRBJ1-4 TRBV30 CAWSETGMNEKLFF
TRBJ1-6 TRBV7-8 CASSLGPGTNSPLHF
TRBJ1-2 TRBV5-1 CASSQQQGGFPNYGYTF
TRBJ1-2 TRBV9 CASSPQTGQLYGYTF
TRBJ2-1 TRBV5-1 CASSGGQSYNEQFF
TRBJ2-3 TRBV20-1 CSARVGGTQYF
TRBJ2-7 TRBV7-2 CASSLSGHEQYF
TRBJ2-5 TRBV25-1 CASSASTGGRRETQYF
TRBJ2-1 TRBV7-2 CASSLETGGPHEQFF
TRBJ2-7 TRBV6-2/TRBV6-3 CASSYSQVRGSNEQYF
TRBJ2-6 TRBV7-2 CASSLDPAGSSGANVLTF
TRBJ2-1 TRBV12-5 CASGLGTSYNEQFF
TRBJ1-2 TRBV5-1 CASSLAAGLDGYTF